These 15 T cell receptor beta chains were all obtained from the same sample, sequenced in a study of blood T cell repertoires in COVID-19 (dated by TCRdb to 2018 to 2020). Preparation of the library involved the immunoSEQ multiplex PCR assay. Held by TCRdb, this immuneACCESS table contains in-frame sequences only and omits some clones. Under half of the omission traces to an unresolved V gene where checked; the cause of the rest is unknown. The sample yields some 220,000 clones; 80% to 90% were counted once. The ten largest clones capture about 8.9% of the sample. Sequencing was done on a sample of peripheral blood. These receptors all come from a man between 45 and 60 years old with active or convalescent COVID-19.

V gene TRBV7-8 combines with J gene TRBJ1-1, with 7 bases fitting TRBD1. Germline-derived CDR1 and CDR2 are SGHVS and FQNEAQ. The CDR3 spans 14 residues. V trimming: 5 bases; J trimming: 2 bases; junction bases outside the gene matches: 5. The CDR3 here is CASSRTGSNTEAFF. In DNA form, the CDR3 reads TGTGCCAGCAGCCGGACAGGAAGCAACACTGAAGCTTTCTTT.

V gene TRBV3-1 (or the pseudogene TRBV3-2) combines with J gene TRBJ2-3, with 7 bases identical to TRBD1. Trimming removed 2 bases from V and 2 bases from J; junction bases left unmatched: 4. The germline V gene has CDR1 LGHDT and CDR2 YNNKEL (reference sequence). This CDR3 contains 15 residues. CDR3 residues: CASSQQQGNTDTQYF. The CDR3 coding sequence is TGTGCCAGCAGCCAACAACAGGGGAACACAGATACGCAGTATTTT.

The V and J genes are TRBV2 and TRBJ2-7; D is unresolved. The CDR3 is made up of 13 amino acids. The V end lost 8 bases, the J end lost 2 bases, and 13 bases lay between the germline ends. Germline loops: CDR1 SNHLY, CDR2 FYNNEI. For the CDR3, the DNA is TGTGCCAGCGCAGACGGGTTAACCTACGAGCAGTACGTC. This sequence encodes CASADGLTYEQYV.

The chain carries TRBV7-9 and TRBJ2-7; TRBD1 is a possible D gene (5 bases). Germline values: CDR1 SEHNR, CDR2 FQNEAQ (reference sequence). Deletions cut 2 bases from V and 6 bases from J, with 14 bases between. CDR3 size: 14 residues. Here the CDR3 reads CASSLNQGYGEQYV. DNA of the CDR3: TGTGCCAGCAGCTTAAACCAGGGATATGGCGAGCAGTACGTC.

V usage is TRBV15 and J usage is TRBJ2-1; 9 nucleotides line up with TRBD2. CDR1 is LNHNV, CDR2 YYDKDF, per germline (reference sequence). The CDR3 runs to 14 residues. With V trimmed by 1 base and J by 10 bases, 5 bases remained unmatched. CDR3 bases: TGTGCCACCAGCAGAGTGCTAGCGGGAAAGGAGCAGTTCTTC. It codes for CATSRVLAGKEQFF.

The chain couples TRBV27 to TRBJ2-5; perhaps TRBD2 as D (5 bases). CDR1 and CDR2 (germline): MNHEY, SMNVEV (reference sequence). The CDR3 loop spans 17 amino acids. Trimming shortened V by 4 bases and J by 5 bases, and 23 bases separated the two germline ends. CDR3 sequence: CASSSHDPGPRGETQYF. The CDR3 coding sequence is TGTGCCAGCAGTTCCCACGACCCGGGTCCCCGAGGGGAGACCCAGTACTTC.

CDR3 loop: CASSSLSAGELFF. The CDR3 DNA reads TGTGCCAGCAGCTCCCTTTCGGCCGGGGAGCTGTTTTTT. This sequence joins TRBV7-3 and TRBJ2-2; D ambiguous. Looked up from germline, CDR1 is SGHTA and CDR2 is FQGTGA. The V gene lost 4 bases and the J gene lost 6 bases, with 9 bases spanning the gap. There are 13 residues in the CDR3.

This rearrangement joins TRBV2 to TRBJ1-5, with no clear D. Trimming pared 6 bases from V and 0 bases from J, leaving 12 bases between. This CDR3 is 15 amino acids long. In germline, CDR1 is SNHLY, CDR2 FYNNEI. The CDR3 reads CASSGPISSNQPQHF. For the CDR3, the DNA is TGTGCCAGCAGCGGTCCTATTAGTAGCAATCAGCCCCAGCATTTT.

This clone is a singleton in its sample. The V gene is TRBV9, the J gene TRBJ2-2; 11 positions agree with TRBD2. V was pared by 4 bases and J by 1 base, with 3 bases of the junction left unmatched. Germline V gene lookup returns CDR1 SGDLS and CDR2 YYNGEE. The CDR3 contains 16 residues. CDR3 in amino acids: CASSPLAGGNTGELFF. Written as DNA, the CDR3 is TGTGCCAGCAGCCCTCTAGCGGGGGGGAACACCGGGGAGCTGTTTTTT. Complete variable domain (other parts from reference TRBV9 and TRBJ2-2): DSGVTQTPKHLITATGQRVTLRCSPRSGDLSVYWYQQSLDQGLQFLIQYYNGEERAKGNILERFSAQQFPDLHSELNLSSLELGDSALYFCASSPLAGGNTGELFFGEGSRLTVL.

The chain couples TRBV7-6 to TRBJ2-1; 9 bases map to TRBD2. Trimming cost V 3 bases and J 3 bases; bases outside gene matches: 6. The CDR3 runs to 16 residues. In germline, CDR1 is SGHVS, CDR2 FNYEAQ. CDR3 nucleotides: TGTGCCAGCAGCTTTTCCCTAGCGGGGTACTACAATGAGCAGTTCTTC. Translating gives CASSFSLAGYYNEQFF.

Only one count was recorded for this clone. In DNA form, the CDR3 reads TGTGCCAGCGGGGGACACACAAACTATGGCTACACCTTC. Residues: CASGGHTNYGYTF. This sequence joins TRBV28 and TRBJ1-2; a weak D match, TRBD1 (6 bases). This CDR3 spans 13 amino acids. Deletions cut 8 bases from V and 2 bases from J, with 12 bases between. Per germline, CDR1 MDHEN and CDR2 SYDVKM.

The chain couples TRBV24-1 to TRBJ1-1; D is perhaps TRBD1 (6 bases). The CDR3 covers 17 residues. Between the trimmed V and J ends, which lost 2 bases and 4 bases, there was a span of 19 bases. Germline V gives CDR1 KGHDR, CDR2 SFDVKD. CDR3 in amino acids: CATSDSSSGTFFTEAFF. The CDR3 DNA reads TGTGCCACCAGTGATTCCTCCTCCGGGACATTTTTCACTGAAGCTTTCTTT.

The rearrangement uses TRBV5-6 and TRBJ2-7; D not resolved. The V gene lost 1 base and the J gene lost 3 bases, with 14 bases spanning the gap. The CDR3 runs to 15 residues. The germline V gene has CDR1 SGHDT and CDR2 YYEEEE. The CDR3 DNA is TGTGCCAGCAGCTTGTGGGCACGAGAAGGCTACGAGCAGTACGTC. Translation: CASSLWAREGYEQYV.

As DNA, the CDR3 is TGTGCCAGCAGTGAGGAGCTCCTAACAGATACGCAGTATTTT. This translates into CASSEELLTDTQYF. The rearrangement links TRBV6-4 to TRBJ2-3; D not resolved. CDR3 size: 14 residues. Looked up from germline, CDR1 is MRHNA and CDR2 is SNTAGT. With 3 bases removed from V and 3 bases from J, the gap between germline ends came to 10 bases.

The chain is built from TRBV5-1 and TRBJ2-1; the D gene is possibly TRBD2 (6 bases). This CDR3 spans 12 amino acids. The V gene lost 5 bases and the J gene lost 6 bases, with 9 bases spanning the gap. CDR1 is SGHRS, CDR2 YFSETQ, per germline. This CDR3 is CASRWGGNEQFF. The CDR3, as DNA: TGCGCCAGCAGGTGGGGAGGCAATGAGCAGTTCTTC.